This record looks at one TCR beta chain sequence and its context. Its antigen is not identified. TCRdb reprocessed the 5' RACE reads and stores each CDR3 protein as one record, lacking DNA. The sample table sets out about 410,000 distinct CDR3 sequences. This CDR3 contains 17 residues. Germline V lookup: CDR1 SGHRS, CDR2 YFSETQ. This entry is derived from a study of T cells expressing NK-cell markers. Overall study: Sorted CD3+CD56+NKG2C+, CD3+CD56+NKG2C- and CD3+CD56-NKG2C+ T-cell subsets were beta-chain profiled.

Study-level points and caveats: Once again these clonotypes came out on top in the CD3+CD56-NKG2C+ fraction of several donors.

The J gene is TRBJ2-1, the V gene TRBV5-1; the D gene TCRdb calls, TRBD2, cannot be checked with no DNA. Material for sequencing was blood T cells: a sorted CD56 or NKG2C T cell subset, CD4+ or CD8+ T cells, or bulk PBMC T cells (not recorded which). The receptor's source is a woman in her forties or fifties in good health. The CDR3 sequence is CASSLEASTKRDNEQFF.